Each of the 26 T cell receptor beta chains below was sequenced from the same sample in a study of shared clonotypes between healthy human individuals. Using immunoSEQ multiplex PCR, the repertoire was profiled, and TCRdb retains in-frame clones only, with some absent. The table has about 2.3 million clones, approximately 93% seen once. The sequenced sample consisted of naive CD4+ T cells from PBMCs. Subset given: CD45RA+ positively selected. These receptor sequences come from a man younger than 30 in good health. Some clones in this sample may be carry-over from other donors' samples.

The CDR3 region has the DNA TGCGCCAGCAGCCAAAAACAGGGCTACGGGCCTCAGCCCCAGCATTTT. It encodes CASSQKQGYGPQPQHF. This sequence joins TRBV4-1 and TRBJ1-5; D may be TRBD1 (6 bases). The CDR3 runs 16 residues. V lost 2 bases and J lost 6, with 17 bases in between. Germline lookup yields CDR1 MGHRA and CDR2 YSYEKL.

This chain joins TRBV5-6 and TRBJ2-3; either TRBD1 or TRBD2 may fit D (5 bases each). The V end was cut by 1 base, the J end by 1 base, with 13 bases between. Germline V gene data show CDR1 as SGHDT and CDR2 as YYEEEE. This CDR3 region has 16 residues. CDR3 in amino acids: CASSLFGASRTDTQYF. The DNA of the CDR3 is TGTGCCAGCAGCTTGTTCGGGGCTTCGCGCACAGATACGCAGTATTTT.

The chain carries TRBV19 and TRBJ2-3, with D possibly called TRBD1 or TRBD2 (5 bases each). The length of the CDR3 is 16 residues. CDR1 is LNHDA and CDR2 is SQIVND in the germline V gene (reference sequence). V was pared by 7 bases and J by 7 bases, with 24 bases between. Here the CDR3 reads CASTSPPGTERYTQYF. As DNA, the CDR3 is TGTGCCAGTACCTCGCCCCCGGGGACGGAGCGTTATACGCAGTATTTT.

The rearrangement links TRBV11-2 to TRBJ2-1; D might be TRBD2 (6 bases). CDR3 length equals 16 residues. Trimming left V 7 bases short and J 0 bases short, with 16 bases between. Germline values: CDR1 SGHAT, CDR2 FQNNGV. The CDR3 loop is CASTPWGEFSYNEQFF. Written as DNA, the CDR3 is TGTGCCAGCACTCCCTGGGGGGAATTCTCCTACAATGAGCAGTTCTTC. The full variable domain, with the rest looked up from reference TRBV11-2 and TRBJ2-1, is EAGVAQSPRYKIIEKRQSVAFWCNPISGHATLYWYQQILGQGPKLLIQFQNNGVVDDSQLPKDRFSAERLKGVDSTLKIQPAKLEDSAVYLCASTPWGEFSYNEQFFGPGTRLTVL.

The V and J genes are TRBV30 and TRBJ2-7; 9 bases fit TRBD1. The germline gives CDR1 GTSNPN, CDR2 SVGIG (reference sequence). Germline trimming cut 4 bases from V and 8 bases from J; bases unmatched to any gene: 6. The CDR3 is 12 amino acids. The CDR3 nucleotides read TGTGCCTGGAAGGGGACAGGGAGCAAGCAGTACTTC. Encoded protein: CAWKGTGSKQYF.

The V call is TRBV19, the J call TRBJ2-7; the D gene could be TRBD1 or TRBD2 (5 bases each). Germline V gene data show CDR1 as LNHDA and CDR2 as SQIVND (reference sequence). The CDR3 is 13 residues long. Trimming shortened V by 7 bases and J by 3 bases, and 13 bases separated the two germline ends. The CDR3 region is CASKDRDDYEQYF. The CDR3 DNA follows: TGTGCCAGTAAGGACCGGGACGACTACGAGCAGTACTTC.

The gene calls are TRBV27 and TRBJ1-1; D is ambiguous. CDR3 length equals 15 residues. Deletions cut 2 bases from V and 1 base from J, with 11 bases between. Germline assignment: CDR1 MNHEY and CDR2 SMNVEV (reference sequence). The CDR3 DNA follows: TGTGCCAGCAGTTTACTGGGTAAGGGGAACACTGAAGCTTTCTTT. Translation: CASSLLGKGNTEAFF.

This clone was counted a single time. The CDR3 here is CSAGYDRGAYGYTF. The DNA of the CDR3 is TGCAGCGCTGGCTACGATCGGGGAGCCTATGGCTACACCTTC. The chain has TRBV29-1 and TRBJ1-2; D unresolved. This CDR3 is built from 14 residues. V gave up 7 bases and J gave up 4 bases, with 19 bases separating them. CDR1 and CDR2 (germline): SQVTM, ANQGSEA.

The J gene is TRBJ2-3, the V gene TRBV28, with 9 nucleotides matching TRBD2. Trimming cost V 5 bases and J 0 bases; bases outside gene matches: 6. The CDR3 runs 16 residues. Germline loops: CDR1 MDHEN, CDR2 SYDVKM. The CDR3 region is CASSDPLAGSTDTQYF. The CDR3 DNA reads as TGTGCCAGCAGTGACCCTCTAGCGGGGAGCACAGATACGCAGTATTTT.

The chain carries TRBV7-2 and TRBJ1-4, with TRBD1 as a possible D gene (5 bases). Germline values: CDR1 SGHTA, CDR2 FQGNSA. The CDR3 contains 16 residues. Trimming took off 1 base at V and 3 bases at J, with 12 bases between the two ends. The CDR3 DNA reads as TGTGCCAGCAGCTTAGGGGCCCGACAGCCTAATGAAAAACTGTTTTTT. This encodes CASSLGARQPNEKLFF.

The V gene is TRBV6-5, the J gene TRBJ1-2, with D maybe TRBD1 (5 bases). This CDR3 has 16 residues. Between the trimmed V and J ends, which lost 0 bases and 4 bases, there was a span of 15 bases. Germline assignment: CDR1 MNHEY and CDR2 SVGAGI. CDR3: CASSYSAGQGGYGYTF. The CDR3 DNA follows: TGTGCCAGCAGTTACTCCGCAGGGCAGGGAGGCTATGGCTACACCTTC.

The V gene is TRBV5-1, the J gene TRBJ2-1; 11 bases match TRBD2. The CDR3 covers 16 residues. Trimming at V came to 0 bases and at J to 7 bases, leaving 6 bases not matched to a gene. CDR1 is SGHRS and CDR2 is YFSETQ in the germline V gene. CDR3 residues: CASSLDRLAGSNEQFF. DNA of the CDR3: TGCGCCAGCAGCTTGGACCGACTAGCGGGAAGTAATGAGCAGTTCTTC.

The chain links TRBV29-1 to TRBJ2-1; D is ambiguous. The CDR3 sequence is 11 residues long. The V and J ends lost 6 bases and 6 bases respectively, with 9 bases between them. Looked up from germline, CDR1 is SQVTM and CDR2 is ANQGSEA. CDR3 in DNA: TGCAGCGTCGCTAGAGCCAATGAGCAGTTCTTC. The encoded protein is CSVARANEQFF.

In its sample, this clone was seen once. The V and J genes are TRBV5-4 and TRBJ2-1; 11 bases match TRBD2. The length of the CDR3 is 15 residues. The germline V gene has CDR1 SGHNT and CDR2 YYREEE (reference sequence). Unmatched junction bases numbered 4, after V lost 2 bases and J lost 6 bases. The chain's CDR3 is CASSLLTSGSNEQFF. The CDR3 DNA sequence: TGTGCCAGCAGCTTATTAACTAGCGGGAGCAATGAGCAGTTCTTC.

V is TRBV9 and J is TRBJ2-5; TRBD1 is a possible D gene (5 bases). CDR1 is SGDLS and CDR2 is YYNGEE in the germline V gene. The CDR3 runs 15 residues. V was pared by 2 bases and J by 1 base, with 12 bases between. The CDR3 coding sequence is TGTGCCAGCAGCGTGGATGGGGCAGCCCAAGAGACCCAGTACTTC. Translating gives CASSVDGAAQETQYF.

This sequence joins TRBV25-1 and TRBJ2-1; D remains ambiguous. The CDR3 consists of 14 residues. The V gene's germline CDR1 is MGHDK and CDR2 SYGVNS. V lost 0 bases and J lost 8, with 11 bases in between. In nucleotides, the CDR3 is TGTGCCAGCAGTGAATATATGTCAGTTGATGAGCAGTTCTTC. Translation: CASSEYMSVDEQFF. Full variable domain (remainder filled in from reference TRBV25-1 and TRBJ2-1): EADIYQTPRYLVIGTGKKITLECSQTMGHDKMYWYQQDPGMELHLIHYSYGVNSTEKGDLSSESTVSRIRTEHFPLTLESARPSHTSQYLCASSEYMSVDEQFFGPGTRLTVL.

The chain recombines TRBV4-2 with TRBJ1-2; 7 nucleotides agree with TRBD1. The CDR3 is 15 amino acids. Germline V CDR1 and CDR2: LGHNA, YNFKEQ. The J segment lost 4 bases and the V segment lost 2 bases, leaving 7 bases of the junction unmatched. The CDR3 DNA reads TGTGCCAGCAGCCAACCGACAGGGATAGCCTATGGCTACACCTTC. Its protein product is CASSQPTGIAYGYTF.

The chain recombines TRBV6-1 with TRBJ2-5; D gene unclear. This CDR3 is built from 12 residues. The V and J ends lost 4 bases and 3 bases respectively, with 6 bases between them. Germline V gene data show CDR1 as MNHNS and CDR2 as SASEGT. In nucleotides, the CDR3 is TGTGCCAGCAGTGCACATGAAGAGACCCAGTACTTC. It yields the protein CASSAHEETQYF.

The V and J genes are TRBV19 and TRBJ2-3, with unresolved D. CDR3 length equals 13 residues. V shed 5 bases and J shed 6 bases, with 12 bases lying between them. Germline V gene lookup returns CDR1 LNHDA and CDR2 SQIVND (reference sequence). The CDR3 loop reads CASSLGFEDTQYF. The CDR3 DNA reads TGTGCCAGTAGTCTAGGGTTTGAGGATACGCAGTATTTT.

This chain connects TRBV27 to TRBJ2-1, with D perhaps TRBD1 or TRBD2 (5 bases each). Per the germline V gene, CDR1 is MNHEY and CDR2 is SMNVEV (reference sequence). The V gene lost 9 bases and the J gene lost 7 bases, with 22 bases spanning the gap. There are 15 residues in the CDR3. CDR3 amino acids: CASATGRDVFNEQFF. For the CDR3, the DNA is TGTGCCAGTGCGACTGGTCGGGACGTTTTTAATGAGCAGTTCTTC.

The chain joins TRBV6-1 to TRBJ2-7; the D is unclear. In germline, CDR1 is MNHNS, CDR2 SASEGT. Trimming shortened V by 1 base and J by 2 bases, and 6 bases separated the two germline ends. The CDR3 totals 13 residues. The CDR3: CASSEDSPYEQYF. CDR3 in DNA: TGTGCCAGCAGTGAAGACAGCCCCTACGAGCAGTACTTC.

The chain couples TRBV27 to TRBJ2-2; D gene uncertain. V dropped 5 bases and J dropped 6 bases, with 10 bases sitting between them. Per germline, CDR1 MNHEY and CDR2 SMNVEV (reference sequence). This CDR3 is built from 13 residues. CDR3: CASSLPWSGELFF. In DNA, the CDR3 is TGTGCCAGCAGTCTGCCGTGGTCCGGGGAGCTGTTTTTT.

The genes are TRBV5-1 and TRBJ2-7; TRBD1 or TRBD2 may be the D gene (5 bases each). V shed 4 bases and J shed 2 bases, with 16 bases lying between them. The CDR3 is made up of 15 amino acids. Looked up from germline, CDR1 is SGHRS and CDR2 is YFSETQ. The CDR3 reads CASSQDSGPPYEQYF. CDR3 in DNA: TGCGCCAGCAGCCAGGACTCAGGGCCCCCCTACGAGCAGTACTTC.

This chain links TRBV6-1 with TRBJ2-7; 8 nucleotides align to TRBD1. CDR1 and CDR2 (germline): MNHNS, SASEGT. The CDR3 has 15 amino acids. Trimming at V came to 5 bases and at J to 5 bases, leaving 11 bases not matched to a gene. CDR3 in DNA: TGTGCCAGCAGTTTCGACTACGACAGGGGCAACGAGCAGTACTTC. Residues: CASSFDYDRGNEQYF.

This rearrangement joins TRBV5-4 to TRBJ2-5, with D unresolved. Deletions cut 5 bases from V and 3 bases from J, with 14 bases between. The CDR3 runs to 14 residues. Germline V gene sequence: CDR1 SGHNT, CDR2 YYREEE (reference sequence). This CDR3 reads CASRPDNFEETQYF. In DNA form, the CDR3 reads TGTGCCAGCAGGCCAGACAACTTCGAAGAGACCCAGTACTTC.

The chain couples TRBV2 to TRBJ2-7; 8 bases match TRBD1. Losses at the gene ends were 11 bases for V and 3 bases for J; bases not matched to a gene: 6. This CDR3 is 12 amino acids long. Germline V gene data show CDR1 as SNHLY and CDR2 as FYNNEI. For the CDR3, the DNA is TGTGCCGGCAAAGACAGGGGCTACGAGCAGTACTTC. As protein: CAGKDRGYEQYF.